Shown below are 2 T cell receptor beta chains from a single sample sequenced in a study of T-cell memory formation after mild COVID-19 (dated by TCRdb to the early 2020s). The method was 5' RACE. Sequenced using an Illumina NovaSeq 6000. In TCRdb, the public reads were trimmed at Q25 with fastp and aligned with MiXCR, with productive beta chains retained. Each entry merges the rows of one CDR3 protein and shows their most common DNA and genes. In this sample the table shows approximately 230,000 distinct CDR3 sequences, 15% to 20% of which occur a single time. The biggest ten clones account for 3.5% to 4% of the sample. The sequenced sample consisted of PBMCs or a T cell subset sorted from them (not recorded which). These receptors came from a man younger than 35 who had mild COVID-19 (a few samples of this study predate the infection). The sample titles of this study are shuffled in the database, so cell type and time point are left out; the donor was told from shared clones.

There are a few counts of this clonotype. The chain has TRBV5-1 and TRBJ2-1, with 9 bases matching TRBD2. V lost 4 bases and J lost 2; bases outside the gene matches: 10. The CDR3 has 17 residues. The germline gives CDR1 SGHRS, CDR2 YFSETQ. CDR3 amino acids: CASSAGLAGGTYNEQFF. In DNA form, the CDR3 reads TGCGCCAGCAGCGCTGGATTGGCGGGGGGGACCTACAATGAGCAGTTCTTC.

This CDR3 is CASRMPGETQYF. The CDR3 nucleotides are TGCGCCAGCAGAATGCCTGGGGAGACCCAGTACTTC. The gene calls are TRBV5-1 and TRBJ2-5; D is ambiguous. Germline V gene data show CDR1 as SGHRS and CDR2 as YFSETQ. Deletions cut 5 bases from V and 5 bases from J, with 10 bases between. The CDR3 contains 12 residues.